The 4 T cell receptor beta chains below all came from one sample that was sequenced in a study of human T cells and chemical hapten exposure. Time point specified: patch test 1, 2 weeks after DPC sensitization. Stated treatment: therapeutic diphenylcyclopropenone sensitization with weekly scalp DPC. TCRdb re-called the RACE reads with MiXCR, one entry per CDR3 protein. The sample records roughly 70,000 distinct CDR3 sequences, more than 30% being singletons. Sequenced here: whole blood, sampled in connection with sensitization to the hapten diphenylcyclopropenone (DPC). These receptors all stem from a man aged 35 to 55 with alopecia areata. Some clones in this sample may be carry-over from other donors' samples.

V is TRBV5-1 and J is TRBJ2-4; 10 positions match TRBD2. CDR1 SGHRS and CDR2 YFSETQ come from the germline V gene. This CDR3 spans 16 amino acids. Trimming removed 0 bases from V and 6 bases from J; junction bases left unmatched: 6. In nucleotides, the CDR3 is TGCGCCAGCAGCTTGGAGGCTAGCGGGAGAGGAAACATTCAGTACTTC. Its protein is CASSLEASGRGNIQYF.

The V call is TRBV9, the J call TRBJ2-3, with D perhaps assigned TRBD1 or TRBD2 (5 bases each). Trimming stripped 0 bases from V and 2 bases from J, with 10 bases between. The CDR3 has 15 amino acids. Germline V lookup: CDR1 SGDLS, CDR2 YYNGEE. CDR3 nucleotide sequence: TGTGCCAGCAGCGTAGAGGGGAGAGACACAGATACGCAGTATTTT. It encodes CASSVEGRDTDTQYF. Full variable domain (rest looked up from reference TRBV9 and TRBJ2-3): DSGVTQTPKHLITATGQRVTLRCSPRSGDLSVYWYQQSLDQGLQFLIQYYNGEERAKGNILERFSAQQFPDLHSELNLSSLELGDSALYFCASSVEGRDTDTQYFGPGTRLTVL.

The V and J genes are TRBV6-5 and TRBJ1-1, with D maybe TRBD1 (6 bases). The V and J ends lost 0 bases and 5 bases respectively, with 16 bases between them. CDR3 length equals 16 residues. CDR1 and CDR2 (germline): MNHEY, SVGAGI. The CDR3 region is CASSYSGGRLGTEAFF. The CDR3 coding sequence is TGTGCCAGCAGTTACTCTGGGGGGCGCCTAGGGACTGAAGCTTTCTTT.

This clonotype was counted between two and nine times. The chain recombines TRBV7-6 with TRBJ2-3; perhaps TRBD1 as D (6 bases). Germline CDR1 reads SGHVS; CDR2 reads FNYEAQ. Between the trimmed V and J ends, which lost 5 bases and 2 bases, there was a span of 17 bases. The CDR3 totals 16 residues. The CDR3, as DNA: TGTGCCAGCAGCCCGAGGGCAGGGGCCTACACAGATACGCAGTATTTT. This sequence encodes CASSPRAGAYTDTQYF.